The 9 T cell receptor beta chains below all came from one sample that was sequenced in a study of cytomegalovirus exposure and HLA in healthy donors. The PCR used 60 Vbeta and 13 Jbeta primers. Generated by immunoSEQ multiplex PCR, the TCRdb table keeps only in-frame clones and is missing some. The profile shows more than 150,000 clones, 81% of them singletons. What was sequenced was PBMCs. These receptors were taken from a man over 45 in good health and CMV-seropositive.

The genes are TRBV9 and TRBJ2-1, with 8 bases lining up with TRBD2. This CDR3 region has 14 residues. Unmatched junction bases numbered 2, after V lost 0 bases and J lost 6 bases. CDR1 is SGDLS, CDR2 YYNGEE, per germline. The CDR3 bases are TGTGCCAGCAGCGTAGCCGGGAGGGGCAATGAGCAGTTCTTC. Translating it yields CASSVAGRGNEQFF.

This chain joins TRBV29-1 and TRBJ2-3; unclear D gene. Trimming stripped 1 base from V and 1 base from J, with 12 bases between. Germline CDR1 reads SQVTM; CDR2 reads ANQGSEA. The CDR3 has 15 residues. The CDR3 sequence: CSVEGLLVRTDTQYF. Here the CDR3 DNA reads TGCAGCGTTGAAGGACTCTTAGTCCGCACAGATACGCAGTATTTT.

This chain joins TRBV4-2 and TRBJ1-1; unclear D gene. This CDR3 is 11 amino acids long. Germline V gene lookup returns CDR1 LGHNA and CDR2 YNFKEQ. V gave up 1 base and J gave up 5 bases, with 2 bases separating them. CDR3 coding DNA: TGTGCCAGCAGCCAAGCTACTGAAGCTTTCTTT. Protein: CASSQATEAFF.

The rearrangement links TRBV25-1 to TRBJ2-3; 10 nucleotides line up with TRBD2. Trimming removed 8 bases from V and 3 bases from J; junction bases left unmatched: 5. This CDR3 spans 14 amino acids. In germline, CDR1 is MGHDK, CDR2 SYGVNS. The DNA of the CDR3 is TGTGCCAGCCGAGCGGGGGGGCCGACAGATACGCAGTATTTT. Translation gives CASRAGGPTDTQYF.

The sample holds a few counts of this clone. The V call is TRBV14, the J call TRBJ1-2; 9 bases are a match to TRBD1. The CDR3 totals 18 residues. Germline V CDR1 and CDR2: SGHDN, FVKESK. J gave up 3 bases and V 1 base, and 12 bases lay outside the gene matches. The CDR3 DNA reads TGTGCCAGCAGCCAAGCTCCCTGGGGACAGGGAGGGGACTATGGCTACACCTTC. It encodes CASSQAPWGQGGDYGYTF.

V usage is TRBV30 and J usage is TRBJ1-2; perhaps TRBD1 as D (5 bases). Germline-derived CDR1 and CDR2 are GTSNPN and SVGIG (reference sequence). The V end lost 4 bases, the J end lost 0 bases, and 27 bases lay between the germline ends. This CDR3 has 19 amino acids. Here the CDR3 DNA reads TGTGCCTGGAAATCAGGGCGGATTCTCCCACCCCATTCTAACTATGGCTACACCTTC. Amino acid sequence: CAWKSGRILPPHSNYGYTF.

The J gene is TRBJ2-3, the V gene TRBV28; the D gene is possibly TRBD2 (6 bases). The CDR3 is 14 residues long. The V and J ends lost 6 bases and 6 bases respectively, with 16 bases between them. CDR1 MDHEN and CDR2 SYDVKM come from the germline V gene. The CDR3 protein is CASRRRWGEDTQYF. The CDR3 nucleotides are TGTGCCAGCAGAAGGCGGTGGGGGGAGGATACGCAGTATTTT. Drawing the rest from reference TRBV28 and TRBJ2-3, the complete variable domain is DVKVTQSSRYLVKRTGEKVFLECVQDMDHENMFWYRQDPGLGLRLIYFSYDVKMKEKGDIPEGYSVSREKKERFSLILESASTNQTSMYLCASRRRWGEDTQYFGPGTRLTVL.

This chain links TRBV19 with TRBJ1-2, with TRBD1 matching 10 bases. Germline V gene sequence: CDR1 LNHDA, CDR2 SQIVND (reference sequence). V lost 7 bases to trimming and J lost 4 bases; unmatched junction nucleotides: 9. The CDR3 loop spans 15 amino acids. The CDR3 loop is CASTGQGTRTYGYTF. Written as DNA, the CDR3 is TGTGCCAGTACGGGACAGGGGACAAGAACCTATGGCTACACCTTC.

The chain has TRBV9 and TRBJ1-2, with D possibly TRBD1 on 5 matching bases. The CDR3 runs 13 residues. Trimming stripped 5 bases from V and 2 bases from J, with 10 bases between. Germline CDR1 and CDR2: SGDLS and YYNGEE. CDR3 loop: CASRSTVNYGYTF. CDR3 nucleotides: TGTGCCAGCAGGTCGACAGTAAACTATGGCTACACCTTC.